These 16 T cell receptor beta chains originate from one sample sequenced in a study of cytomegalovirus exposure and HLA in healthy donors. Amplification used 60 Vbeta primers and 13 Jbeta primers. Profiling relied on immunoSEQ multiplex PCR, and the TCRdb table lists in-frame clones only, not all of them. The sample consists of 90,000 to 120,000 clones, 70% to 80% of them appearing once. Sequences were obtained from PBMCs. All receptors come from a man younger than 30 in good health and CMV-seronegative.

The chain joins TRBV19 to TRBJ1-5; 7 bases are shared with TRBD1. The CDR3 covers 13 residues. The J segment lost 14 bases and the V segment lost 0 bases, leaving 7 bases of the junction unmatched. Germline V lookup: CDR1 LNHDA, CDR2 SQIVND (reference sequence). Written as DNA, the CDR3 is TGTGCCAGTAGTATAGAAAACAGGGGCCGGGAGCATTTT. Its translation is CASSIENRGREHF. Using reference TRBV19 and TRBJ1-5 for the parts outside the CDR3, the full variable domain is DGGITQSPKYLFRKEGQNVTLSCEQNLNHDAMYWYRQDPGQGLRLIYYSQIVNDFQKGDIAEGYSVSREKKESFPLTVTSAQKNPTAFYLCASSIENRGREHFGDGTRLSIL.

The rearrangement joins TRBV4-3 to TRBJ2-1; 7 bases agree with TRBD1. The ends lost 5 bases at V and 2 bases at J; junction bases unmatched: 6. From germline, CDR1 is LGHNA and CDR2 YSLEER. This CDR3 is 15 amino acids long. CDR3 sequence: CASSVGTETYNEQFF. The CDR3 bases are TGCGCCAGCAGCGTTGGGACAGAAACCTACAATGAGCAGTTCTTC.

V usage is TRBV6-1 and J usage is TRBJ2-1, with D unresolved. The CDR3 extends over 14 amino acids. Germline lookup yields CDR1 MNHNS and CDR2 SASEGT. V shed 4 bases and J shed 1 base, with 8 bases lying between them. CDR3 sequence (DNA): TGTGCCAGCAGTGCAAGTGAGTCCTACAATGAGCAGTTCTTC. This encodes CASSASESYNEQFF.

This chain's CDR3 is CASSRGAVTEAFF. CDR3 in DNA: TGTGCCAGCTCCCGGGGGGCTGTCACTGAAGCTTTCTTT. The rearrangement links TRBV7-2 to TRBJ1-1; D perhaps matches TRBD1 (6 bases). The germline V and J ends were trimmed by 8 bases and 4 bases, with 14 bases remaining between them. The CDR3 totals 13 residues. Looked up from germline, CDR1 is SGHTA and CDR2 is FQGNSA.

V and J are TRBV10-3 and TRBJ1-4, with D maybe TRBD1 (5 bases). The CDR3 length is 13 residues. Germline CDR1 ENHRY, CDR2 SYGVKD. Trimming removed 5 bases from V and 5 bases from J, with 9 bases in between. The DNA for the CDR3 is TGTGCCATCAGTCAGGGCTTAAATGAAAAACTGTTTTTT. Protein sequence: CAISQGLNEKLFF.

This clone was counted between two and nine times. The chain joins TRBV5-1 to TRBJ1-4; D gene ambiguous. Germline values: CDR1 SGHRS, CDR2 YFSETQ. The CDR3 runs to 13 residues. The V end lost 1 base, the J end lost 8 bases, and 9 bases lay between the germline ends. CDR3 DNA sequence: TGCGCCAGCAGCTTGAACAATGGCGAAAAACTGTTTTTT. It encodes CASSLNNGEKLFF.

The chain is built from TRBV5-8 and TRBJ1-5; 8 bases match TRBD1. Germline CDR1 and CDR2: SGHTS and YDEGEE. The CDR3 is made up of 14 amino acids. The V gene end was trimmed by 4 bases and the J gene end by 5 bases; junction bases not matched to a gene: 5. DNA of the CDR3: TGTGCCAGCAGCCGGACAGGGAGTGATCAGCCCCAGCATTTT. As protein: CASSRTGSDQPQHF.

This clone was detected only once. The chain recombines TRBV27 with TRBJ2-4; D not resolved. Germline V gene lookup returns CDR1 MNHEY and CDR2 SMNVEV (reference sequence). V was clipped by 5 bases and J by 9 bases, with 23 bases between them. The CDR3 length is 16 residues. The CDR3 reads CASSISKDGTNSIQYF. Written as DNA, the CDR3 is TGTGCCAGCAGTATCTCGAAAGATGGTACCAATAGCATTCAGTACTTC.

This clone was observed a few times. V usage is TRBV28 and J usage is TRBJ2-7; D possibly corresponds to TRBD2 (5 bases). CDR1 MDHEN and CDR2 SYDVKM come from the germline V gene. The length of the CDR3 is 12 residues. The V end lost 6 bases, the J end lost 6 bases, and 12 bases lay between the germline ends. CDR3 in amino acids: CASRRDYSEQYF. The DNA of the CDR3 is TGTGCCAGCAGGAGAGACTACTCCGAGCAGTACTTC.

This chain links TRBV5-4 with TRBJ1-2; no clear D gene. The V end was cut by 4 bases, the J end by 1 base, with 11 bases between. The CDR3 runs to 14 residues. Germline V gene lookup returns CDR1 SGHNT and CDR2 YYREEE (reference sequence). CDR3 protein: CASSPTGFNYGYTF. In DNA, the CDR3 is TGTGCCAGCAGCCCAACGGGGTTTAACTATGGCTACACCTTC.

V and J are TRBV20-1 and TRBJ1-2; no firm D call. The CDR3 contains 8 residues. Germline CDR1 is DFQATT and CDR2 is SNEGSKA (reference sequence). CDR3 sequence (DNA): TGCCGTCTCCCTGGCTACACCTTC. Translation: CRLPGYTF.

The chain carries TRBV18 and TRBJ1-3; D remains ambiguous. The CDR3 is 15 amino acids. Looked up from germline, CDR1 is KGHSH and CDR2 is LQKENI. The V end lost 0 bases, the J end lost 2 bases, and 8 bases lay between the germline ends. The CDR3 here is CASSPPGGAGNTIYF. CDR3 coding DNA: TGTGCCAGCTCACCACCTGGAGGAGCTGGAAACACCATATATTTT.

This clone came up a few times. The chain combines TRBV9 with TRBJ1-4; no firm D call. This CDR3 is built from 15 residues. Germline CDR1 is SGDLS and CDR2 is YYNGEE. V lost 0 bases and J 3 bases, leaving 9 bases between the germline ends. CDR3 protein: CASSVGSGSNEKLFF. The CDR3 DNA reads as TGTGCCAGCAGCGTAGGGTCAGGCTCTAATGAAAAACTGTTTTTT. Supplemented by reference TRBV9 and TRBJ1-4, the full variable domain reads DSGVTQTPKHLITATGQRVTLRCSPRSGDLSVYWYQQSLDQGLQFLIQYYNGEERAKGNILERFSAQQFPDLHSELNLSSLELGDSALYFCASSVGSGSNEKLFFGSGTQLSVL.

This chain links TRBV5-5 with TRBJ2-7; D might be TRBD2 (5 bases). This CDR3 is 13 amino acids long. Looked up from germline, CDR1 is SGHKS and CDR2 is YYEKEE (reference sequence). Trimming shortened V by 0 bases and J by 7 bases, and 11 bases separated the two germline ends. Here the CDR3 DNA reads TGTGCCAGCAGCTTGGCGGGGAACGGGGAGCAGTACTTC. Its translation is CASSLAGNGEQYF.

This chain joins TRBV5-6 and TRBJ2-3, with TRBD1 matching 7 bases. V shed 3 bases and J 3 bases; nucleotides not matched to a gene: 7. Germline CDR1 and CDR2: SGHDT and YYEEEE. The CDR3 has 15 amino acids. Written as DNA, the CDR3 is TGTGCCAGCAGCTCCGACAGGGTTTTTACAGATACGCAGTATTTT. Its protein product is CASSSDRVFTDTQYF. The variable domain in full, completed from reference TRBV5-6 and TRBJ2-3, reads DAGVTQSPTHLIKTRGQQVTLRCSPKSGHDTVSWYQQALGQGPQFIFQYYEEEERQRGNFPDRFSGHQFPNYSSELNVNALLLGDSALYLCASSSDRVFTDTQYFGPGTRLTVL.

This clone was found a few times. The V call is TRBV10-3, the J call TRBJ1-1; tentatively, D is TRBD1 (6 bases). The CDR3 totals 13 residues. The V end lost 4 bases, the J end lost 3 bases, and 9 bases lay between the germline ends. CDR1 and CDR2 from the germline V gene are ENHRY and SYGVKD. CDR3 sequence: CAISGGLYTEAFF. The CDR3 DNA reads TGTGCCATCAGTGGGGGGCTGTACACTGAAGCTTTCTTT.